The entry below gives a single T cell receptor (beta chain) sequence along with its context. The data stem from a study of blood T cell repertoires in COVID-19. Study at large: Sample material is recorded as cDNA or gDNA derived from T cells, B-cell-depleted T cells, or PBMCs.

The V segment lost 4 bases and the J segment 7 bases; nucleotides outside the gene matches: 17. The V gene's germline CDR1 is SGDLS and CDR2 YYNGEE. CDR3 length equals 17 residues. Individuals drawn from under 30 US areas were roughly 18 to 100 years old. Participants' reported clinical history set cohort assignment. For recovered donors of Cohort 3, there were two negative PCRs, clearance, or symptom resolution. This table comes from immunoSEQ multiplex PCR, and its TCRdb copy is limited to in-frame clones, with some not included. The data hold about 250,000 clones, with 86% observed a single time. The receptor comes from a man aged 18-30 years who had recovered from COVID-19. Source material: PBMCs or T cells enriched from blood (not recorded which). The chain has TRBV9 and TRBJ2-1, with TRBD2 identical over 7 bases. The CDR3, as DNA: TGTGCCAGCAGCCCCCGAGGAGGCGGGAGTATGTCGAATGAGCAGTTCTTC. This encodes CASSPRGGGSMSNEQFF.